The T cell receptor (beta chain) described here comes from a study of T-cell memory formation after mild COVID-19. Across the study: TCR clusters were mostly confined to one donor each. Study-level points and caveats: CD8+ contracting clones occupied EMRA, while CD4+ ones occupied mainly CM and EM. Balance between CD4 and CD8 was seen in clones contracting day 15 to 85, and a CD4+ lean was seen in later expanders.

It was 5'RACE with constant-segment primers that produced the TCR alpha and TCR beta cDNA libraries, which carried sample barcodes and UMIs. TCRdb processed the 5' RACE reads anew with MiXCR; each CDR3 protein has one entry. The sample gives approximately 89,000 distinct CDR3 sequences, 9.5% to 15% of which show up once; 41% is in the top ten. The CDR3 sequence is 12 residues long. The ends were cut back, 5 bases at V and 7 bases at J, with 9 bases in the middle. This clonotype has only a few counts. Its matching antigen is unknown. This clonotype was obtained from a man younger than 30 who had mild COVID-19 (a few samples of this study predate the infection). Cell type and time point are not known. The chain links TRBV12-3 or TRBV12-4 to TRBJ1-5; D not certain. Specimen: PBMCs or a T cell subset sorted from them (not recorded which). Here the CDR3 DNA reads TGTGCCAGCAGTCGGGTTTGGCAGCCCCAGCATTTT. It translates to CASSRVWQPQHF.